These 9 T cell receptor beta chains share one sample of origin, sequenced in a study of T cell responses to AZD1222 COVID-19 vaccine. Sequenced by immunoSEQ multiplex PCR; TCRdb stores in-frame clones only, minus some. The table includes 150,000 to 200,000 clones, approximately 92% detected once. The sample here was peripheral blood, taken on day 0 of AZD1222 vaccination. Receptors originate from an adult in good health.

The CDR3 loop reads CASSSPDRGVGEQFF. The CDR3 nucleotides read TGTGCCAGCAGCTCCCCGGACAGGGGGGTAGGTGAGCAGTTCTTC. The rearrangement links TRBV27 to TRBJ2-1; TRBD1 aligns across 10 bases. Germline V CDR1 and CDR2: MNHEY, SMNVEV (reference sequence). The junction had 11 bases not matched to a gene; V was cut back by 6 bases and J by 9 bases. CDR3 size: 15 residues.

A few counts support this clone. The chain is built from TRBV6-4 and TRBJ2-2; no reliable D call. The V and J ends lost 0 bases and 7 bases respectively, with 9 bases between them. The CDR3 length is 14 residues. CDR1 and CDR2 (germline): MRHNA, SNTAGT. The CDR3: CASSDSNPGGELFF. Here the CDR3 DNA reads TGTGCCAGCAGTGACTCCAACCCAGGCGGGGAGCTGTTTTTT.

V and J are TRBV7-8 and TRBJ2-3; no firm D call. The V end lost 1 base, the J end lost 4 bases, and 6 bases lay between the germline ends. In germline, CDR1 is SGHVS, CDR2 FQNEAQ. CDR3 length: 13 residues. The CDR3 DNA reads TGTGCCAGCAGCTTAGGGGTGGCAGATACGCAGTATTTT. Protein product: CASSLGVADTQYF.

The chain recombines TRBV6-5 with TRBJ1-3, with D maybe TRBD1 (5 bases). V lost 2 bases, J lost 4 bases, and 12 bases lay in between. This CDR3 has 15 amino acids. In germline, CDR1 is MNHEY, CDR2 SVGAGI. The CDR3 DNA reads TGTGCCAGCAGTTACCTGGCAGGGCCCGGAAACACCATATATTTT. It encodes CASSYLAGPGNTIYF.

This chain connects TRBV6-5 to TRBJ2-5; 10 bases match TRBD1. The V and J ends lost 0 bases and 9 bases, in that order; junction bases with no gene match: 4. The CDR3 consists of 14 residues. Germline CDR1 MNHEY, CDR2 SVGAGI. The CDR3 protein is CASSYSRTGGAQYF. CDR3 DNA: TGTGCCAGCAGTTACTCTCGGACAGGGGGGGCCCAGTACTTC.

The gene calls are TRBV19 and TRBJ1-4; TRBD1 might be the D (6 bases). Per the germline V gene, CDR1 is LNHDA and CDR2 is SQIVND (reference sequence). Trimming cost V 6 bases and J 8 bases, with 13 bases left between them. CDR3 length: 13 amino acids. CDR3: CASRAAGAEKLFF. Written as DNA, the CDR3 is TGTGCCAGTAGGGCGGCAGGGGCGGAAAAACTGTTTTTT.

The V gene is TRBV19, the J gene TRBJ1-4; D not resolved. Per germline, CDR1 LNHDA and CDR2 SQIVND (reference sequence). Trimming removed 4 bases from V and 4 bases from J, with 13 bases in between. This CDR3 comprises 15 residues. The CDR3 region is CASSKSHGGNEKLFF. CDR3 DNA: TGTGCCAGTAGTAAGTCCCACGGCGGTAATGAAAAACTGTTTTTT.

This chain connects TRBV30 to TRBJ2-2; 9 nucleotides agree with TRBD2. The ends lost 0 bases at V and 6 bases at J; junction bases unmatched: 8. This CDR3 spans 16 amino acids. Germline V CDR1 and CDR2: GTSNPN, SVGIG (reference sequence). The CDR3 loop reads CAWSVLAGGPSGELFF. In DNA form, the CDR3 reads TGTGCCTGGAGTGTGTTGGCGGGGGGGCCCTCCGGGGAGCTGTTTTTT.

This clone was recorded a few times. This chain connects TRBV7-9 to TRBJ1-1; 9 positions agree with TRBD1. The CDR3 length is 14 residues. V shed 4 bases and J 4 bases; nucleotides not matched to a gene: 4. The germline V gene has CDR1 SEHNR and CDR2 FQNEAQ (reference sequence). The CDR3 nucleotides are TGTGCCAGCAGCTGGAGGGACAGGGTCACTGAAGCTTTCTTT. It specifies CASSWRDRVTEAFF.